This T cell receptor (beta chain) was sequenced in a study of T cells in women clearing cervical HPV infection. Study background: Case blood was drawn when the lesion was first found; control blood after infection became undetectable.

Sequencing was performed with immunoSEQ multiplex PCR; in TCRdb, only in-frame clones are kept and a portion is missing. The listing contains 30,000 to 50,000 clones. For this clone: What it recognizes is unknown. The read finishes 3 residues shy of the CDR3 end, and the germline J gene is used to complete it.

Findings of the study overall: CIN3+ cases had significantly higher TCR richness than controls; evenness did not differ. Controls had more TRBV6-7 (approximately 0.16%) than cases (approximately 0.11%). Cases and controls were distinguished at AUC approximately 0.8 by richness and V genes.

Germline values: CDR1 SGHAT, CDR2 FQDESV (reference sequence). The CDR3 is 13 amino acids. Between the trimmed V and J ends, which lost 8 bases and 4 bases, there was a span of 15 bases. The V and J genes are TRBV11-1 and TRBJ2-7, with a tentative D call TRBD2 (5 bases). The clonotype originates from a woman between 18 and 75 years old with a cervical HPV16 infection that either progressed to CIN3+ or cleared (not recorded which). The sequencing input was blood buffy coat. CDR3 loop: CASSRVAGYEQYF. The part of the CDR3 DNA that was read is TGTGCCAGCTCGAGGGTCGCGGGTTACGAG.